The 29 T cell receptor beta chains below come from one sample, sequenced in a study of T cells in Graves' hyperthyroidism and ophthalmopathy (dated by TCRdb to the late 2010s). The protocol used for the library was multiplex PCR. Sequencing took place on an Illumina HiSeq 2000. Amplification of TCR beta CDR3 regions was carried out from RNA transcripts. For the first round of RT-PCR on the TCR CDR3, the HTBI primer set was used together with the Qiagen OneStep RT-PCR kit. Through fastp at Q25 and MiXCR, TCRdb rebuilt clones from the public reads, retaining in-frame beta chains. CDR3 protein duplicates are merged, each entry listing the most common genes and DNA. Within this sample are about 350,000 distinct CDR3 sequences, with less than 20% of them counted one time only. The top ten clones comprise about a sixth of the sample. The sample was blood. All receptors derive from a woman aged 35 to 49 with Graves' ophthalmopathy.

This clonotype has ten or more counts. The chain links TRBV29-1 to TRBJ1-1; 8 positions agree with TRBD1. Germline-derived CDR1 and CDR2 are SQVTM and ANQGSEA. Trimming at V came to 6 bases and at J to 3 bases, leaving 6 bases not matched to a gene. CDR3 length: 13 amino acids. This chain's CDR3 is CSVSTGADTEAFF. In DNA form, the CDR3 reads TGCAGCGTCTCGACAGGGGCGGACACTGAAGCTTTCTTT.

In this sample, this clonotype turned up many times. CDR3 residues: CASSSSGSEAEQYF. Here the CDR3 DNA reads TGTGCCAGCAGTTCTAGCGGGAGTGAAGCCGAGCAGTACTTC. This chain uses TRBV6-5 with TRBJ2-7, with 10 bases identical to TRBD2. Unmatched junction bases numbered 6, after V lost 4 bases and J lost 6 bases. CDR3 length equals 14 residues. In germline, CDR1 is MNHEY, CDR2 SVGAGI.

At least ten counts were recorded for this clonotype. CDR3 sequence reads: CASSRDTGHLYGYTF. The CDR3 coding sequence is TGTGCCAGCAGCCGGGACACGGGACACCTCTATGGCTACACCTTC. This rearrangement joins TRBV7-2 to TRBJ1-2, with D perhaps TRBD1 (6 bases). The CDR3 is 15 residues long. Looked up from germline, CDR1 is SGHTA and CDR2 is FQGNSA. Trimming removed 5 bases at V and 4 bases at J, with 17 bases between. Full variable domain (remainder filled in from reference TRBV7-2 and TRBJ1-2): GAGVSQSPSNKVTEKGKDVELRCDPISGHTALYWYRQSLGQGLEFLIYFQGNSAPDKSGLPSDRFSAERTGGSVSTLTIQRTQQEDSAVYLCASSRDTGHLYGYTFGSGTRLTVV.

This clonotype was seen ten or more times. The chain couples TRBV11-2 to TRBJ2-3; 9 bases are a match to TRBD1. Germline CDR1 reads SGHAT; CDR2 reads FQNNGV. The CDR3 runs to 15 residues. Trimming took 1 base from V and 4 from J; bases not matched to a gene: 3. The CDR3 DNA reads TGTGCCAGCAGCTTAGTAGGACAGGGGTCAGATACGCAGTATTTT. Translating gives CASSLVGQGSDTQYF.

This chain links TRBV2 with TRBJ2-5; D unresolved. Germline V gene data show CDR1 as SNHLY and CDR2 as FYNNEI. Trimming took 3 bases from V and 2 from J, leaving 10 bases between them. The CDR3 spans 14 residues. The CDR3 sequence: CASSESELQETQYF. CDR3 DNA sequence: TGTGCCAGCAGTGAGTCCGAACTGCAAGAGACCCAGTACTTC.

This clonotype was detected many times. The chain is built from TRBV28 and TRBJ2-7; the D call may be TRBD1 or TRBD2 (5 bases each). Germline-derived CDR1 and CDR2 are MDHEN and SYDVKM. The CDR3 has 16 residues. Between the trimmed V and J ends, which lost 4 bases and 3 bases, there was a span of 19 bases. CDR3 bases: TGTGCCAGCAGTTCCGTGGGACGGCTCGCCCTCTACGAGCAGTACTTC. Its protein is CASSSVGRLALYEQYF. Variable domain in full (rest from reference TRBV28 and TRBJ2-7): DVKVTQSSRYLVKRTGEKVFLECVQDMDHENMFWYRQDPGLGLRLIYFSYDVKMKEKGDIPEGYSVSREKKERFSLILESASTNQTSMYLCASSSVGRLALYEQYFGPGTRLTVT.

The chain is built from TRBV12-5 and TRBJ1-2; D is undetermined. Germline V gene sequence: CDR1 LGHNT, CDR2 FRNRAP. The V end lost 7 bases, the J end lost 2 bases, and 11 bases lay between the germline ends. This CDR3 has 13 residues. This CDR3 is CASAKGLNYGYTF. The CDR3 DNA reads TGTGCTAGTGCCAAGGGCCTCAACTATGGCTACACCTTC.

This clonotype was detected ten times or more. The chain joins TRBV19 to TRBJ1-2; possible D gene TRBD1, 5 bases. The germline V gene has CDR1 LNHDA and CDR2 SQIVND (reference sequence). The CDR3 runs to 13 residues. Between the trimmed V and J ends, which lost 5 bases and 5 bases, there was a span of 12 bases. In DNA, the CDR3 is TGTGCCAGTAGTCCACGGGGGAAGTATGGCTACACCTTC. It translates to CASSPRGKYGYTF.

V gene TRBV7-2 combines with J gene TRBJ1-2; TRBD1 agrees at 7 bases. Germline loops: CDR1 SGHTA, CDR2 FQGNSA. V shed 1 base, J shed 4 bases, and the junction held 6 bases outside the gene matches. The CDR3 extends over 15 amino acids. The CDR3 reads CASSLGGGAGYGYTF. The CDR3 DNA sequence: TGTGCCAGCAGCTTAGGAGGGGGCGCCGGCTATGGCTACACCTTC.

This clonotype occurred a few times. The chain combines TRBV18 with TRBJ1-1; D unclear. V lost 3 bases and J lost 2, with 10 bases in between. The CDR3 totals 14 residues. Germline V gives CDR1 KGHSH, CDR2 LQKENI. The CDR3 loop is CASSPTQVNTEAFF. CDR3 sequence (DNA): TGTGCCAGCTCACCTACTCAGGTAAACACTGAAGCTTTCTTT.

At least ten counts were recorded for this clonotype. The chain employs TRBV6-1 and TRBJ2-7; 10 nucleotides match TRBD2. The CDR3 sequence is 16 residues long. J lost 0 bases, V lost 6 bases, and 8 bases had no gene match. Germline values: CDR1 MNHNS, CDR2 SASEGT. This CDR3 is CASSRTSGYSSYEQYF. CDR3 coding DNA: TGTGCCAGCAGCCGGACTAGCGGTTATAGCTCCTACGAGCAGTACTTC.

The J gene is TRBJ2-5, the V gene TRBV3-1; D is undetermined. V lost 0 bases to trimming and J lost 4 bases, with 12 bases between them. Germline V lookup: CDR1 LGHDT, CDR2 YNNKEL (reference sequence). This CDR3 is 15 amino acids long. CDR3 sequence reads: CASSQDRLPGETQYF. The DNA of the CDR3 is TGTGCCAGCAGCCAAGATCGTTTGCCGGGAGAGACCCAGTACTTC.

This clonotype was recorded many times. J is TRBJ1-2 and V is TRBV28; D ambiguous. V was clipped by 2 bases and J by 4 bases, with 5 bases between them. The CDR3 totals 12 residues. Looked up from germline, CDR1 is MDHEN and CDR2 is SYDVKM. CDR3 loop: CASSLKSYGYTF. DNA for the CDR3: TGTGCCAGCAGTTTAAAGAGCTATGGCTACACCTTC.

The CDR3 spells CASSSPGTGDEQYF. The CDR3 coding sequence is TGTGCCAGCAGCTCTCCCGGGACAGGGGACGAGCAGTACTTC. The gene calls are TRBV5-5 and TRBJ2-7, with 10 positions matching TRBD1. J gave up 5 bases and V 3 bases, and 5 bases lay outside the gene matches. Per the germline V gene, CDR1 is SGHKS and CDR2 is YYEKEE (reference sequence). This CDR3 has 14 residues.

This clonotype has ten or more counts. The V call is TRBV28, the J call TRBJ1-1; D possibly corresponds to TRBD1 (6 bases). The V end lost 3 bases, the J end lost 7 bases, and 15 bases lay between the germline ends. The V gene's germline CDR1 is MDHEN and CDR2 SYDVKM. The length of the CDR3 is 14 residues. The DNA of the CDR3 is TGTGCCAGCAGTTTTTTCCAGGGGACGGATGAAGCTTTCTTT. This encodes CASSFFQGTDEAFF.

With respect to this clonotype: Possible read error: a much larger clone is one base away. V usage is TRBV24-1 and J usage is TRBJ2-6; 11 positions agree with TRBD1. CDR1 KGHDR and CDR2 SFDVKD come from the germline V gene. Trimming removed 5 bases from V and 1 base from J; junction bases left unmatched: 6. The CDR3 sequence is 18 residues long. The DNA for the CDR3 is TGTGCCACCAGTGTTTCTCGGGACAGGGGGTCTGGGGCCAACGTCCTGACTTTC. Translated: CATSVSRDRGSGANVLTF.

The chain uses TRBV5-8 and TRBJ2-5; TRBD1 aligns across 9 bases. J lost 3 bases, V lost 4 bases, and 7 bases had no gene match. CDR3 length equals 15 residues. Germline V lookup: CDR1 SGHTS, CDR2 YDEGEE. The CDR3 nucleotides are TGTGCCAGCAGCATAGGGACAGGGACCGAAGAGACCCAGTACTTC. This sequence encodes CASSIGTGTEETQYF. The full variable domain, in which reference TRBV5-8 and TRBJ2-5 provide the parts outside the CDR3, is EAGVTQSPTHLIKTRGQQATLRCSPISGHTSVYWYQQALGLGLQFLLWYDEGEERNRGNFPPRFSGRQFPNYSSELNVNALELEDSALYLCASSIGTGTEETQYFGPGTRLLVL.

This clonotype came up many times. The V call is TRBV19, the J call TRBJ1-5; D is unresolved. Germline V gene data show CDR1 as LNHDA and CDR2 as SQIVND (reference sequence). The CDR3 spans 15 residues. V was cut by 6 bases and J by 3 bases, with 15 bases left in between. The CDR3 DNA is TGTGCCAGTAGACTTAAGGACGGACTCAATCAGCCCCAGCATTTT. It translates to CASRLKDGLNQPQHF.

The CDR3 reads CATSSLGGADTEAFF. CDR3 bases: TGTGCCACCAGCAGTTTAGGAGGTGCAGACACTGAAGCTTTCTTT. This chain joins TRBV15 and TRBJ1-1; D unclear. The length of the CDR3 is 15 residues. V was cut by 3 bases and J by 3 bases, with 14 bases left in between. CDR1 LNHNV and CDR2 YYDKDF come from the germline V gene (reference sequence).

This clonotype occurred many times. This chain joins TRBV12-3 or TRBV12-4 and TRBJ1-2; D not certain. The CDR3 extends over 11 amino acids. Trimming took 3 bases from V and 4 from J, leaving 3 bases between them. CDR3 DNA: TGTGCCAGCAGTTTGGGCTATGGCTACACCTTC. Its protein product is CASSLGYGYTF.

This clonotype showed up many times. This chain connects TRBV6-1 to TRBJ1-4; TRBD1 aligns across 10 bases. Germline CDR1 MNHNS, CDR2 SASEGT. The CDR3 spans 14 residues. V gave up 6 bases and J gave up 7 bases; unmatched junction bases: 5. The CDR3 DNA reads TGTGCCAGCAGGCACGGGACAGGGGTTGAAAAACTGTTTTTT. Its protein product is CASRHGTGVEKLFF.

This clonotype has ten or more counts. The rearrangement links TRBV6-2 or TRBV6-3 to TRBJ1-1; D is perhaps TRBD1 (5 bases). The length of the CDR3 is 14 residues. The ends were cut back, 7 bases at V and 7 bases at J, with 19 bases in the middle. From germline, CDR1 is MNHEY and CDR2 SVGEGT. CDR3 DNA: TGTGCCAGCACCCGATCGGGACGGTTAAGTGAAGCTTTCTTT. Residues: CASTRSGRLSEAFF.

This clonotype was seen many times. CDR3 coding DNA: TGTGCCAGCAGTCCAGACAGGGTTAACACCGGGGAGCTGTTTTTT. It yields the protein CASSPDRVNTGELFF. The genes are TRBV28 and TRBJ2-2; 7 positions agree with TRBD1. CDR3 length: 15 residues. V dropped 5 bases and J dropped 2; count of bases not matched to a gene: 5. The germline CDR1 and CDR2 sequences are MDHEN and SYDVKM.

The table lists this clonotype with a few counts. J is TRBJ2-2 and V is TRBV11-1; 9 bases line up with TRBD1. CDR3 length: 18 residues. With V trimmed by 1 base and J by 8 bases, 14 bases remained unmatched. CDR1 and CDR2 from the germline V gene are SGHAT and FQDESV (reference sequence). The DNA of the CDR3 is TGTGCCAGCAGCTTAGTGCTACCGGGACAGGGCTCAGCGGGGGAGCTGTTTTTT. Encoded protein: CASSLVLPGQGSAGELFF.

This clonotype was counted many times. This chain connects TRBV15 to TRBJ2-5; D unresolved. The V gene lost 5 bases and the J gene lost 2 bases, with 6 bases spanning the gap. The CDR3 contains 12 residues. Germline V CDR1 and CDR2: LNHNV, YYDKDF (reference sequence). CDR3 DNA: TGTGCCACCAGCGGAATGCAAGAGACCCAGTACTTC. Amino acids: CATSGMQETQYF.

This clonotype was seen a few times. A read error is possible here, since a much larger clone lies one base away. The rearrangement links TRBV27 to TRBJ2-2, with 9 bases lining up with TRBD1. Per germline, CDR1 MNHEY and CDR2 SMNVEV (reference sequence). Unmatched junction bases numbered 7, after V lost 2 bases and J lost 6 bases. The length of the CDR3 is 16 residues. CDR3 nucleotides: TGTGCCAGCAGTTTAACAGGGGGCGCGAGAGCCGGGGAGCTGTTTTTT. Translated, it gives CASSLTGGARAGELFF.

Comment on this clonotype: A read error may account for a junction end that differs from germline. The V and J genes are TRBV7-9 and TRBJ2-5, with 7 positions matching TRBD1. The CDR3 totals 13 residues. Germline V CDR1 and CDR2: SEHNR, FQNEAQ (reference sequence). CDR3 DNA sequence: TGTGCCAGCAGCTGGACAGGTCAAGAGACCCGGTACTTC. It yields the protein CASSWTGQETRYF.

This clonotype was detected ten times or more. The chain joins TRBV2 to TRBJ2-7; D is uncertain. V was cut by 10 bases and J by 6 bases, with 25 bases left in between. Germline loops: CDR1 SNHLY, CDR2 FYNNEI. The CDR3 runs 15 residues. DNA for the CDR3: TGTGCCAAACAACCGTCCTCTGGCATCGGAAGCGAGCAGTACTTC. This translates into CAKQPSSGIGSEQYF.

The chain employs TRBV6-2 or TRBV6-3 and TRBJ2-5, with D perhaps matching TRBD1 or TRBD2 (5 bases each). Germline V gene data show CDR1 as MNHEY and CDR2 as SVGEGT. CDR3 size: 15 residues. V lost 2 bases, J lost 5 bases, and 15 bases lay in between. The CDR3 sequence: CASSYGTTSRETQYF. The CDR3 nucleotides are TGTGCCAGCAGTTACGGGACCACCTCCCGGGAGACCCAGTACTTC.